Listed below are T cell receptor beta chains from one sample, sequenced in a study of shared clonotypes between healthy human individuals. Here immunoSEQ multiplex PCR was the method, and the copy in TCRdb shows in-frame clones only, minus some. The data show about 1 million clones, around 76% seen once. The specimen sequenced was memory CD4+ T cells sorted from blood. These receptors all stem from a man younger than 30 in good health. Each CDR3 is given with its conserved first and last residue. D genes are given only for firm matches. Part of the rows lack a size; the others show once, few, many or a class for expanded clones.

D: TRBD1
V: TRBV5-1
size: NA
J: TRBJ1-3
DNA: TGCGCCAGCAGCCCGACAGGGGCTGGAAACACCATATATTTT
CDR3: CASSPTGAGNTIYF

D: TRBD1
V: TRBV5-6
size: NA
J: TRBJ1-1
DNA: TGTGCCAGCAGCCCCACCGGGACAGGGGTAACTGAAGCTTTCTTT
CDR3: CASSPTGTGVTEAFF

D: TRBD2
V: TRBV11-2
size: NA
J: TRBJ2-5
DNA: TGTGCCAGCAGCTTTAGGGAGGGCCTGTTACTGAGGAAAGAGACCCAGTACTTC
CDR3: CASSFREGLLLRKETQYF

D: NA
V: TRBV7-2
size: NA
J: TRBJ2-3
DNA: TGTGCCAGTTCAGGTTGGGCAGATACGCAGTATTTT
CDR3: CASSGWADTQYF

D: TRBD1
V: TRBV2
size: NA
J: TRBJ1-6
DNA: TGTGCCAGCAGTGGGTCGGACAGGGGTCGATCACCCCTCCACTTT
CDR3: CASSGSDRGRSPLHF

D: NA
V: TRBV25-1
size: few
J: TRBJ1-6
DNA: TGTGCCAGCAGTGGAACTAGGTCGGGGGAAGGGCCCCTCCACTTT
CDR3: CASSGTRSGEGPLHF

D: NA
V: TRBV9
size: NA
J: TRBJ2-1
DNA: TGTGCCAGCAGCGCCCTAGAGGCCAATGAGCAGTTCTTC
CDR3: CASSALEANEQFF

D: NA
V: TRBV27
size: few
J: TRBJ2-7
DNA: TGTGCCAGCAGGCGAAAGGCAAGCCACGAGCAGTACTTC
CDR3: CASRRKASHEQYF

D: TRBD1
V: TRBV2
size: NA
J: TRBJ1-6
DNA: TGTGCCAGCAGACCGGACAGGACAGCCAGTTCACCCCTCCACTTT
CDR3: CASRPDRTASSPLHF

D: TRBD2
V: TRBV11-2
size: NA
J: TRBJ2-7
DNA: TGTGCCAGCAGCCCGACGGGGACCGTGACTAGCGGGAGTTCCTACGAGCAGTACTTC
CDR3: CASSPTGTVTSGSSYEQYF

D: TRBD2
V: TRBV10-3
size: NA
J: TRBJ2-2
DNA: TGTGCCATCAGTGAGCCGGGGACTAGCGGGTCGTTGTTCCGGGAGCTGTTTTTT
CDR3: CAISEPGTSGSLFRELFF

D: NA
V: TRBV7-9
size: many
J: TRBJ1-1
DNA: TGTGCCAGCAGCGACGGGTTCAGCACTGAAGCTTTCTTT
CDR3: CASSDGFSTEAFF

D: TRBD1
V: TRBV29-1
size: NA
J: TRBJ1-5
DNA: TGCAGCGTTTCCCACGGGACAGGGCCGGATCAGCCCCAGCATTTT
CDR3: CSVSHGTGPDQPQHF

D: NA
V: TRBV5-1
size: few
J: TRBJ1-1
DNA: TGCGCCAGCAGCTTGGGGCAAATTGGCACTGAAGCTTTCTTT
CDR3: CASSLGQIGTEAFF

D: NA
V: TRBV6-1
size: few
J: TRBJ2-7
DNA: TGTGCCAGCACCCTCGACAGGGGAGGGTCCTACGAGCAGTACTTC
CDR3: CASTLDRGGSYEQYF

D: NA
V: TRBV28
size: NA
J: TRBJ2-7
DNA: TGTGCCAGCAGTTTACCCGTCGGTTACTACGAGCAGTACTTC
CDR3: CASSLPVGYYEQYF

D: TRBD1
V: TRBV6-6
size: NA
J: TRBJ1-2
DNA: TGTGCCAGCAGTACGGACAGGGGGCGGCGAGGCTACACCTTC
CDR3: CASSTDRGRRGYTF

D: TRBD2
V: TRBV6-5
size: few
J: TRBJ2-7
DNA: TGTGCCAGCAGAACGACTAGCTTTGGCGAGCAGTACTTC
CDR3: CASRTTSFGEQYF

D: NA
V: TRBV7-2
size: NA
J: TRBJ2-1
DNA: TGTGCCAGCCGGGCGGGGAACAATGAGCAGTTCTTC
CDR3: CASRAGNNEQFF

D: TRBD2
V: TRBV6-1
size: NA
J: TRBJ2-1
DNA: TGTGCCAGCGGGGGGGTCGTCAATGAGCAGTTCTTC
CDR3: CASGGVVNEQFF

D: TRBD2
V: TRBV5-1
size: NA
J: TRBJ2-7
DNA: TGCGCCAGCAGCTTTCAACCTAGCGGAACCTACGAGCAGTACTTC
CDR3: CASSFQPSGTYEQYF

D: NA
V: TRBV10-3
size: NA
J: TRBJ1-1
DNA: TGTGCCATCAGGGAACAGGGCGCCCACACTGAAGCTTTCTTT
CDR3: CAIREQGAHTEAFF

D: NA
V: TRBV28
size: NA
J: TRBJ2-1
DNA: TGTGCCAGCAGTAGGGGGAATGAGCAGTTCTTC
CDR3: CASSRGNEQFF

D: TRBD1
V: TRBV28
size: NA
J: TRBJ2-6
DNA: TGTGCCAGCAGTCCCCGGACAGGGACTTCCTCTGGGGCCAACGTCCTGACTTTC
CDR3: CASSPRTGTSSGANVLTF